This TCR beta chain was profiled in a study of T cells in Graves' hyperthyroidism and ophthalmopathy. Study-wide findings and caveats: Most clonotypes that expanded in the thyroid above 0.001 also showed up in blood. From stable hyperthyroidism, ophthalmopathy was set apart by a 13 V-J model.

V was clipped by 5 bases and J by 3 bases, with 13 bases between them. Germline V gives CDR1 SQVTM, CDR2 ANQGSEA. The CDR3 has 13 residues. Uncontrolled infection, other autoimmune disease, pregnancy and lactation each barred patients from inclusion. The CDR3 regions of TCR beta were amplified from RNA transcripts. The HTBI primer set was used in a first-round RT-PCR of the TCR CDR3. One entry per CDR3 protein results from TCRdb running MiXCR on the multiplex PCR reads. The sample has 480,000 or so distinct CDR3 sequences, over 45% seen once. With respect to this clonotype: What it binds is unknown.

This rearrangement joins TRBV29-1 to TRBJ1-1; D uncertain. Material: peripheral blood or thyroid tissue (not recorded which). This TCR derives from an adult woman with Graves' disease, either hyperthyroidism or ophthalmopathy (not recorded which). Written as DNA, the CDR3 is TGCAGCGTTAGGAACAAAGGGCACACTGAAGCTTTCTTT. Translated, it gives CSVRNKGHTEAFF.